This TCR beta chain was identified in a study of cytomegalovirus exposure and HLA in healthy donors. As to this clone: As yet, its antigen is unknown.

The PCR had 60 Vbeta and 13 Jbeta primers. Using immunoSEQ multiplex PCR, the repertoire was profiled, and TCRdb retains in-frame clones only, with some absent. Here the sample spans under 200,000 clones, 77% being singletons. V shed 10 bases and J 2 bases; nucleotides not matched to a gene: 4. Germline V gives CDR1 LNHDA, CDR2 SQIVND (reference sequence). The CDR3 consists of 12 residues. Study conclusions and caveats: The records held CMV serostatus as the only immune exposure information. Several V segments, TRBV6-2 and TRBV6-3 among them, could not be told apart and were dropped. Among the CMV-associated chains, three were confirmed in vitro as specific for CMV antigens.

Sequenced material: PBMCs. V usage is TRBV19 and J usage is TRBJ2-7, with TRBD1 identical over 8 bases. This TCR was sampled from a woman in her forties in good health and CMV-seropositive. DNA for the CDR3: TGTGCCATTGAGGGACAGGCCTACGAGCAGTACTTC. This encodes CAIEGQAYEQYF.